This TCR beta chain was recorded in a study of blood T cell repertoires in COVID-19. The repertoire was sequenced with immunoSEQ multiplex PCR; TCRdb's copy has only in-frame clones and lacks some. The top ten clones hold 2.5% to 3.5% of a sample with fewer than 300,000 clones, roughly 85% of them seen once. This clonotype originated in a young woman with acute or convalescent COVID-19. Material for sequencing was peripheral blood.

The CDR3 coding sequence is TGTGCCAGCAGTTACCGTTCTCTATCGGGAGAAGACAATGAGCAGTTCTTC. Translating it yields CASSYRSLSGEDNEQFF. The chain has TRBV6-2 or TRBV6-3 and TRBJ2-1; D is perhaps TRBD2 (6 bases). The CDR3 is 17 residues long. V lost 2 bases and J 5 bases, leaving 19 bases between the germline ends. Looked up from germline, CDR1 is MNHEY and CDR2 is SVGEGT.